The 5 T cell receptor beta chains reported below all come from one sample, sequenced in a study of CD8+ T cells in alopecia areata. Following extraction, RNA underwent reverse transcription to cDNA, which served as the sequencing template. The data were produced by immunoSEQ multiplex PCR, yet TCRdb's version contains in-frame clones alone and is incomplete. The data show fewer than 350,000 clones, over 45% seen once. The treatment: oral pan-JAK inhibitor, 5-10 mg twice daily. The sequencing used CD4+ T cells sorted from blood, collected at week 24, from a patient treated with tofacitinib. All receptors derive from a human donor with alopecia areata.

This clone has a handful of counts. One end of the junction varies from germline; a read error may be responsible. The chain carries TRBV29-1 and TRBJ2-1, with 7 bases matching TRBD1. The length of the CDR3 is 11 residues. The V gene's germline CDR1 is SQVTM and CDR2 ANQGSEA. CDR3 sequence reads: CSVPQGPLEIF. In DNA form, the CDR3 reads TGCAGCGTTCCACAGGGGCCGTTGGAGATCTTC.

The genes are TRBV30 and TRBJ2-7; D may be TRBD1 or TRBD2 (5 bases each). CDR1 is GTSNPN and CDR2 is SVGIG in the germline V gene (reference sequence). V lost 4 bases and J lost 6, with 19 bases in between. This CDR3 region has 14 residues. The CDR3 DNA reads TGTGCCTGGAACCTCCCCCCGGGGCCGCGCGAGCAGTACTTC. Translating gives CAWNLPPGPREQYF. Full variable domain (outside the CDR3, taken from reference TRBV30 and TRBJ2-7): SQTIHQWPATLVQPVGSPLSLECTVEGTSNPNLYWYRQAAGRGLQLLFYSVGIGQISSEVPQNLSASRPQDRQFILSSKKLLLSDSGFYLCAWNLPPGPREQYFGPGTRLTVT.

DNA of the CDR3: TGTGCCAGCAAAACAGACCTGGGCAGCAATCAGCCCCAGCATTTT. Protein: CASKTDLGSNQPQHF. This chain links TRBV6-5 with TRBJ1-5; D remains unclear. This CDR3 has 15 amino acids. Trimming stripped 7 bases from V and 1 base from J, with 14 bases between. Germline V gene sequence: CDR1 MNHEY, CDR2 SVGAGI.

This sequence joins TRBV7-6 and TRBJ2-5; D is unclear. CDR3 length: 15 residues. CDR1 is SGHVS, CDR2 FNYEAQ, per germline. V was trimmed by 4 bases and J by 2 bases, leaving 14 bases between them. CDR3 protein: CASSSPWSRQETQYF. The CDR3 DNA follows: TGTGCCAGCAGCTCCCCTTGGAGCAGGCAAGAGACCCAGTACTTC.

V gene TRBV5-1 combines with J gene TRBJ2-7; D is ambiguous. Germline assignment: CDR1 SGHRS and CDR2 YFSETQ. V was clipped by 1 base and J by 3 bases, with 5 bases between them. CDR3 length: 12 amino acids. The CDR3 protein is CASSLSNYEQYF. CDR3 nucleotide sequence: TGCGCCAGCAGCTTGAGCAACTACGAGCAGTACTTC. Variable domain in full (rest from reference TRBV5-1 and TRBJ2-7): KAGVTQTPRYLIKTRGQQVTLSCSPISGHRSVSWYQQTPGQGLQFLFEYFSETQRNKGNFPGRFSGRQFSNSRSEMNVSTLELGDSALYLCASSLSNYEQYFGPGTRLTVT.